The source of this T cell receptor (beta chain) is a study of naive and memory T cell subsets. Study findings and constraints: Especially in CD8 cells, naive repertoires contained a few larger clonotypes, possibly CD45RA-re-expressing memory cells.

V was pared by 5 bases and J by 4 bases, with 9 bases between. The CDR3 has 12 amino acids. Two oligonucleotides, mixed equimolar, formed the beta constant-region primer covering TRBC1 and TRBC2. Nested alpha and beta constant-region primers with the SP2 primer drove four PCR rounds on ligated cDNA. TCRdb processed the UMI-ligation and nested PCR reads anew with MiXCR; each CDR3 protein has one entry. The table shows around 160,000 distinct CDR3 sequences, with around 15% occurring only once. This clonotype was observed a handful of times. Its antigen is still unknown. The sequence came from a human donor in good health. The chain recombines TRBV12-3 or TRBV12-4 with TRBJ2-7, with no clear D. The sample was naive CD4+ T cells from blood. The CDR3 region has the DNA TGTGCCAGCAGTACTAACACGTACGAGCAGTACTTC. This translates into CASSTNTYEQYF.